A selection of T cell receptor beta chains follows, all from one sample in a study of cytomegalovirus exposure and HLA in healthy donors. The protocol was immunoSEQ multiplex PCR, while the TCRdb copy is restricted to in-frame clones and leaves out a portion. The sample holds about 160,000 clones, around four fifths seen once. What was sequenced was PBMCs. Source of these receptors: a male donor in good health and CMV-seronegative. Each CDR3 is given with its conserved first and last residue. D genes are given only for firm matches. Not every row has a clone size; where given, it reads once, few, many or a size class.

>TRBV5-1|TRBJ1-1|13|TRBD1|.
TGCGCCAGCAGCTTGACGGGACAGGCCGTGGCTTTCTTT
CASSLTGQAVAFF
>TRBV6-4|TRBJ2-1|15|TRBD2|few
TGTGCCAGCAGTGACCTGAGCGGGGGCTACAATGAGCAGTTCTTC
CASSDLSGGYNEQFF
>TRBV4-3|TRBJ2-7|14|.|.
TGCGCCATGCCCGGGGGAGGCCCAGAATACGAGCAGTACTTC
CAMPGGGPEYEQYF
>TRBV5-1|TRBJ1-2|15|.|few
TGCGCCAGCAGCTTGGCCTCAGGTGGGAACTATGGCTACACCTTC
CASSLASGGNYGYTF
>TRBV13|TRBJ2-3|12|.|.
TGTGCCAGCAGCTCACTAGGAGATACGCAGTATTTT
CASSSLGDTQYF
>TRBV28|TRBJ1-2|16|TRBD1|.
TGTGCCAGCAGTTCCTCCGGGACAGGGGGCGCCTATGGCTACACCTTC
CASSSSGTGGAYGYTF
>TRBV6-6|TRBJ2-2|14|TRBD1|once
TGTGCCAGCAGTTCTTTACAGGGGGTCGGGGAGCTGTTTTTT
CASSSLQGVGELFF
>TRBV6-6|TRBJ2-6|16|.|few
TGTGCCAGCAGTTACGCGAGGGAGTCAGCCGCCAACGTCCTGACTTTC
CASSYARESAANVLTF
>TRBV5-4|TRBJ1-2|14|TRBD1|.
TGTGCCAGCAGATCCGGGACAGGACCCTATGGCTACACCTTC
CASRSGTGPYGYTF
>TRBV7-2|TRBJ1-2|14|TRBD1|.
TGTGCCAGCAGCTCGGGACAGGGATGGTATGGCTACACCTTC
CASSSGQGWYGYTF
>TRBV5-6|TRBJ1-1|12|TRBD1|.
TGTGCCAGCACCGCAGGGGGCACTGAAGCTTTCTTT
CASTAGGTEAFF
>TRBV27|TRBJ2-7|13|TRBD1|.
TGTGCCAGCATCGGACAGGGGGCCTACGAGCAGTACTTC
CASIGQGAYEQYF
>TRBV28|TRBJ1-1|13|.|.
TGTGCCAGCAGTTTAGGGCAGAACACTGAAGCTTTCTTT
CASSLGQNTEAFF
>TRBV7-2|TRBJ1-2|15|TRBD1|.
TGTGCCAGCAGCTTAGCTACAGGGGTGGGCTATGGCTACACCTTC
CASSLATGVGYGYTF
>TRBV2|TRBJ2-7|15|TRBD1|.
TGTGCCAGCAGCGTCGACAGGGGGCGAATGTACGAGCAGTACTTC
CASSVDRGRMYEQYF
>TRBV7-3|TRBJ1-1|18|TRBD1|.
TGTGCCAGCAGCCTCGCCGCCGTTCAAGGGGGCGGAAACACTGAAGCTTTCTTT
CASSLAAVQGGGNTEAFF
>TRBV15|TRBJ1-5|13|.|.
TGTGCCACCAGCGAGGGGGGCAATCAGCCCCAGCATTTT
CATSEGGNQPQHF
>TRBV28|TRBJ1-3|15|TRBD1|medium-sized
TGTGCCAGCAGTTTAGGGGACAGTTTGTTTGACACCATATATTTT
CASSLGDSLFDTIYF
>TRBV10-1|TRBJ1-3|15|.|.
TGCGCCAGCAGTGGGAGTCAGGGGTGGAGGAACACCATATATTTT
CASSGSQGWRNTIYF
>TRBV5-6|TRBJ2-5|14|TRBD2|.
TGTGCCAGCAGCTTGACTGGGGCGGGAGGGACCCAGTACTTC
CASSLTGAGGTQYF
>TRBV13|TRBJ2-2|18|TRBD2|.
TGTGCCAGCAGCTTACGGGCCAGCCCTGCGGGGGGCACCGGGGAGCTGTTTTTT
CASSLRASPAGGTGELFF
>TRBV4-1|TRBJ2-3|14|TRBD2|.
TGCGCCAGCAGCCCCGGACTAGAAGTAGATACGCAGTATTTT
CASSPGLEVDTQYF
>TRBV2|TRBJ1-1|11|.|.
TGTGCCAGCAGTCAGAACACTGAAGCTTTCTTT
CASSQNTEAFF
>TRBV18|TRBJ1-3|16|TRBD1|.
TGTGCCAGCTCACCATCTACAGGGGACCCTGGAAACACCATATATTTT
CASSPSTGDPGNTIYF
>TRBV28|TRBJ1-1|13|.|.
TGTGCCAGCAGTTTGCCCAGGGGAAATGAAGCTTTCTTT
CASSLPRGNEAFF
>TRBV18|TRBJ1-4|16|.|.
TGTGCCAGCTCACCACGGCAGATTTCAACTAATGAAAAACTGTTTTTT
CASSPRQISTNEKLFF
>TRBV7-6|TRBJ2-1|15|TRBD2|.
TGTGCCAGCAGCCTGGGAGTGGGGGGGGTCAATGAGCAGTTCTTC
CASSLGVGGVNEQFF
>TRBV18|TRBJ2-7|15|.|.
TGTGCCAGCTCACCACCGAGCAGGGCTCTCTACGAGCAGTACTTC
CASSPPSRALYEQYF
>TRBV19|TRBJ2-5|15|TRBD1|.
TGTGCCAGTAGCACCACGACAGGGGGTCTCGAGACCCAGTACTTC
CASSTTTGGLETQYF
>TRBV11-3|TRBJ2-2|17|.|.
TGTGCCAGCAGCTTAGTTTTGGCGGGGGCTTACACCGGGGAGCTGTTTTTT
CASSLVLAGAYTGELFF
>TRBV29-1|TRBJ1-2|14|.|.
TGCAGCGTTGAAGATCGGAGCAAGAACTATGGCTACACCTTC
CSVEDRSKNYGYTF
>TRBV18|TRBJ2-3|14|.|.
TGTGCCAGCTCACCACAAGAGCATACAGATACGCAGTATTTT
CASSPQEHTDTQYF